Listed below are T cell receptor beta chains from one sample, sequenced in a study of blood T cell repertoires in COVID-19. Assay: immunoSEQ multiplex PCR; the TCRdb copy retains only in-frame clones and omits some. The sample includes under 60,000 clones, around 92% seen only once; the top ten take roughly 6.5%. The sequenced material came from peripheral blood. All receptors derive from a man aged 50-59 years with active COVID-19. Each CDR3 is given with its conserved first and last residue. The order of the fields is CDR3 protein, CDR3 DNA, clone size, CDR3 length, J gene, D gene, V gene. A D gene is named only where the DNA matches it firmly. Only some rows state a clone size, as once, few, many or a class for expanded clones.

CDR3 protein: CASSLGLATSTDTQYF
CDR3 DNA: TGTGCCAGCAGCCTTGGACTAGCTACTAGCACAGATACGCAGTATTTT
clone size: NA
CDR3 length: 16
J gene: TRBJ2-3
D gene: TRBD2
V gene: TRBV5-4

CDR3 protein: CASSLPTGAVHEQYF
CDR3 DNA: TGTGCCAGCAGCTTACCGACAGGGGCGGTCCACGAGCAGTACTTC
clone size: NA
CDR3 length: 15
J gene: TRBJ2-7
D gene: TRBD1
V gene: TRBV7-9

CDR3 protein: CASSEGVKDTQYF
CDR3 DNA: TGTGCCAGCAGCGAAGGGGTCAAAGATACGCAGTATTTT
clone size: NA
CDR3 length: 13
J gene: TRBJ2-3
D gene: NA
V gene: TRBV5-4

CDR3 protein: CASSLLSGGSNSPLHF
CDR3 DNA: TGTGCCAGCAGCTTACTCTCGGGGGGCTCAAATTCACCCCTCCACTTT
clone size: NA
CDR3 length: 16
J gene: TRBJ1-6
D gene: NA
V gene: TRBV5-4

CDR3 protein: CASSRTSDYEQYF
CDR3 DNA: TGTGCCAGCTCAAGGACAAGTGACTACGAGCAGTACTTC
clone size: NA
CDR3 length: 13
J gene: TRBJ2-7
D gene: NA
V gene: TRBV18

CDR3 protein: CASSSAGGPRYEQYF
CDR3 DNA: TGTGCCAGCAGTTCTGCGGGGGGGCCTCGCTACGAGCAGTACTTC
clone size: NA
CDR3 length: 15
J gene: TRBJ2-7
D gene: TRBD2
V gene: TRBV27

CDR3 protein: CASSLVVISSYNSPLHF
CDR3 DNA: TGTGCCAGCAGTTTAGTTGTCATTAGCTCCTATAATTCACCCCTCCACTTT
clone size: NA
CDR3 length: 17
J gene: TRBJ1-6
D gene: NA
V gene: TRBV28

CDR3 protein: CSVREGTVSTDTQYF
CDR3 DNA: TGCAGCGTCCGGGAGGGGACAGTTAGCACAGATACGCAGTATTTT
clone size: once
CDR3 length: 15
J gene: TRBJ2-3
D gene: NA
V gene: TRBV29-1

CDR3 protein: CASSIWLSLGDTQYF
CDR3 DNA: TGTGCCAGTAGTATCTGGTTATCACTCGGGGATACGCAGTATTTT
clone size: NA
CDR3 length: 15
J gene: TRBJ2-3
D gene: NA
V gene: TRBV19

CDR3 protein: CATSEVAGTGGRETQYF
CDR3 DNA: TGTGCCACCAGTGAGGTAGCCGGGACAGGGGGAAGGGAGACCCAGTACTTC
clone size: NA
CDR3 length: 17
J gene: TRBJ2-5
D gene: TRBD1
V gene: TRBV24-1

CDR3 protein: CASSRTIEQFF
CDR3 DNA: TGTGCCAGCAGCCGGACTATTGAGCAGTTCTTC
clone size: NA
CDR3 length: 11
J gene: TRBJ2-1
D gene: NA
V gene: TRBV7-2

CDR3 protein: CAISDYGTSYEQYF
CDR3 DNA: TGTGCCATCAGTGACTACGGGACTAGCTACGAGCAGTACTTC
clone size: NA
CDR3 length: 14
J gene: TRBJ2-7
D gene: TRBD2
V gene: TRBV10-3

CDR3 protein: CASSLWLAGGPHEQYF
CDR3 DNA: TGTGCCAGCAGCTTGTGGCTAGCGGGGGGCCCTCACGAGCAGTACTTC
clone size: few
CDR3 length: 16
J gene: TRBJ2-7
D gene: TRBD2
V gene: TRBV5-6

CDR3 protein: CAWVRQGAFYGYTF
CDR3 DNA: TGTGCCTGGGTTAGACAGGGTGCGTTCTATGGCTACACCTTC
clone size: NA
CDR3 length: 14
J gene: TRBJ1-2
D gene: TRBD1
V gene: TRBV30

CDR3 protein: CSVEGQGGVTEAFF
CDR3 DNA: TGCAGCGTTGAAGGGCAGGGGGGAGTCACTGAAGCTTTCTTT
clone size: once
CDR3 length: 14
J gene: TRBJ1-1
D gene: TRBD1
V gene: TRBV29-1

CDR3 protein: CASSSAGGAREQYF
CDR3 DNA: TGTGCCAGCAGTTCAGCGGGGGGGGCAAGAGAGCAGTACTTC
clone size: NA
CDR3 length: 14
J gene: TRBJ2-7
D gene: TRBD2
V gene: TRBV7-2

CDR3 protein: CASNGDKNQPQHF
CDR3 DNA: TGTGCCAGTAACGGGGACAAAAATCAGCCCCAGCATTTT
clone size: NA
CDR3 length: 13
J gene: TRBJ1-5
D gene: NA
V gene: TRBV19

CDR3 protein: CASSATPGSVPEAFF
CDR3 DNA: TGTGCCAGCAGCGCAACGCCTGGTTCGGTACCTGAAGCTTTCTTT
clone size: NA
CDR3 length: 15
J gene: TRBJ1-1
D gene: NA
V gene: TRBV7-8

CDR3 protein: CASSASGTSLRELFF
CDR3 DNA: TGTGCCAGCAGCGCCTCCGGGACTAGTCTCCGGGAGCTGTTTTTT
clone size: NA
CDR3 length: 15
J gene: TRBJ2-2
D gene: TRBD2
V gene: TRBV3-1/TRBV3-2

CDR3 protein: CASSFNVAGAYEQFF
CDR3 DNA: TGTGCCAGCAGCTTTAATGTAGCGGGAGCCTATGAGCAGTTCTTC
clone size: NA
CDR3 length: 15
J gene: TRBJ2-1
D gene: TRBD2
V gene: TRBV7-8

CDR3 protein: CASSRDTGSAGELFF
CDR3 DNA: TGTGCCAGCAGCAGAGACACGGGTTCCGCCGGGGAGCTGTTTTTT
clone size: NA
CDR3 length: 15
J gene: TRBJ2-2
D gene: NA
V gene: TRBV7-8

CDR3 protein: CASSDWAGKSSYNEQFF
CDR3 DNA: TGTGCCAGCAGTGATTGGGCAGGGAAAAGCTCCTACAATGAGCAGTTCTTC
clone size: NA
CDR3 length: 17
J gene: TRBJ2-1
D gene: NA
V gene: TRBV2

CDR3 protein: CASSTTGTDTQYF
CDR3 DNA: TGTGCCAGCAGTACTACTGGGACAGATACGCAGTATTTT
clone size: NA
CDR3 length: 13
J gene: TRBJ2-3
D gene: NA
V gene: TRBV6-4

CDR3 protein: CASSYREGTEAFF
CDR3 DNA: TGTGCCAGCAGCTACAGGGAGGGCACTGAAGCTTTCTTT
clone size: NA
CDR3 length: 13
J gene: TRBJ1-1
D gene: NA
V gene: TRBV7-9

CDR3 protein: CASSPRETTDTQYF
CDR3 DNA: TGTGCCAGCTCACCCAGGGAAACCACAGATACGCAGTATTTT
clone size: NA
CDR3 length: 14
J gene: TRBJ2-3
D gene: NA
V gene: TRBV18

CDR3 protein: CASTNRNSQETQYF
CDR3 DNA: TGTGCCAGCACTAACCGCAACAGTCAAGAGACCCAGTACTTC
clone size: NA
CDR3 length: 14
J gene: TRBJ2-5
D gene: NA
V gene: TRBV28

CDR3 protein: CASSLGTGFTGNTIYF
CDR3 DNA: TGTGCCAGCAGCCTAGGGACAGGGTTTACTGGAAACACCATATATTTT
clone size: NA
CDR3 length: 16
J gene: TRBJ1-3
D gene: TRBD1
V gene: TRBV28

CDR3 protein: CASSSWGANYGYTF
CDR3 DNA: TGTGCCAGCAGTTCATGGGGCGCTAACTATGGCTACACCTTC
clone size: NA
CDR3 length: 14
J gene: TRBJ1-2
D gene: NA
V gene: TRBV6-5

CDR3 protein: CASSPRTGGDNYGYTF
CDR3 DNA: TGCGCCAGCAGCCCCAGGACAGGGGGCGACAACTATGGCTACACCTTC
clone size: NA
CDR3 length: 16
J gene: TRBJ1-2
D gene: TRBD1
V gene: TRBV5-1

CDR3 protein: CASSSGGAGYNEQFF
CDR3 DNA: TGTGCCAGCAGTTCAGGGGGCGCCGGCTACAATGAGCAGTTCTTC
clone size: NA
CDR3 length: 15
J gene: TRBJ2-1
D gene: TRBD1
V gene: TRBV28

CDR3 protein: CASRTGYEQYF
CDR3 DNA: TGTGCCAGCAGAACGGGGTACGAGCAGTACTTC
clone size: NA
CDR3 length: 11
J gene: TRBJ2-7
D gene: NA
V gene: TRBV6-5

CDR3 protein: CASSRTHSSSYEQYF
CDR3 DNA: TGCGCCAGCAGCAGGACTCACTCCAGCTCCTACGAGCAGTACTTC
clone size: NA
CDR3 length: 15
J gene: TRBJ2-7
D gene: NA
V gene: TRBV4-1

CDR3 protein: CASSLATGQGGYTF
CDR3 DNA: TGTGCCAGCAGCTTAGCGACCGGACAAGGTGGCTACACCTTC
clone size: NA
CDR3 length: 14
J gene: TRBJ1-2
D gene: NA
V gene: TRBV7-2

CDR3 protein: CSASLLATQYF
CDR3 DNA: TGCAGTGCTAGCCTCCTAGCCACGCAGTATTTT
clone size: NA
CDR3 length: 11
J gene: TRBJ2-3
D gene: NA
V gene: TRBV20-1

CDR3 protein: CASSRMRWTGELFF
CDR3 DNA: TGCGCCAGCAGTCGGATGCGGTGGACCGGGGAGCTGTTTTTT
clone size: NA
CDR3 length: 14
J gene: TRBJ2-2
D gene: NA
V gene: TRBV5-1

CDR3 protein: CASSIQGNQETQYF
CDR3 DNA: TGTGCCAGTAGTATACAGGGGAACCAAGAGACCCAGTACTTC
clone size: NA
CDR3 length: 14
J gene: TRBJ2-5
D gene: NA
V gene: TRBV19

CDR3 protein: CAWSSLGGAGPNQPQHF
CDR3 DNA: TGTGCCTGGAGCTCCCTAGGGGGGGCTGGCCCCAATCAGCCCCAGCATTTT
clone size: NA
CDR3 length: 17
J gene: TRBJ1-5
D gene: NA
V gene: TRBV30

CDR3 protein: CASRGATGQYF
CDR3 DNA: TGTGCCAGCAGGGGGGCTACAGGGCAGTATTTT
clone size: NA
CDR3 length: 11
J gene: TRBJ2-3
D gene: NA
V gene: TRBV25-1

CDR3 protein: CASSPTGQGGSPLHF
CDR3 DNA: TGTGCCAGCAGTCCTACGGGACAGGGTGGCTCACCCCTCCACTTT
clone size: NA
CDR3 length: 15
J gene: TRBJ1-6
D gene: TRBD1
V gene: TRBV6-6

CDR3 protein: CASSLDVVQETQYF
CDR3 DNA: TGCGCCAGCAGCTTGGATGTAGTGCAAGAGACCCAGTACTTC
clone size: NA
CDR3 length: 14
J gene: TRBJ2-5
D gene: NA
V gene: TRBV5-1

CDR3 protein: CAWRPGRSTNEKLFF
CDR3 DNA: TGTGCCTGGAGACCCGGGAGGTCCACTAATGAAAAACTGTTTTTT
clone size: once
CDR3 length: 15
J gene: TRBJ1-4
D gene: NA
V gene: TRBV30

CDR3 protein: CASSPSPTAGSSYEQYF
CDR3 DNA: TGTGCCAGCAGTCCATCCCCTACGGCGGGAAGCTCCTACGAGCAGTACTTC
clone size: NA
CDR3 length: 17
J gene: TRBJ2-7
D gene: NA
V gene: TRBV28

CDR3 protein: CASSRNSGSTDTQYF
CDR3 DNA: TGCGCCAGCAGCCGAAATAGCGGAAGCACAGATACGCAGTATTTT
clone size: NA
CDR3 length: 15
J gene: TRBJ2-3
D gene: NA
V gene: TRBV5-1

CDR3 protein: CASSLGSETGELFF
CDR3 DNA: TGTGCCAGCAGCTTGGGTAGTGAGACCGGGGAGCTGTTTTTT
clone size: NA
CDR3 length: 14
J gene: TRBJ2-2
D gene: NA
V gene: TRBV5-5

CDR3 protein: CASSPRRQPTEQFF
CDR3 DNA: TGTGCCAGCTCACCACGACGACAGCCCACAGAGCAGTTCTTC
clone size: NA
CDR3 length: 14
J gene: TRBJ2-1
D gene: NA
V gene: TRBV18

CDR3 protein: CASSQGGNSYNEQFF
CDR3 DNA: TGTGCCAGCAGCCAAGGCGGTAACTCCTACAATGAGCAGTTCTTC
clone size: NA
CDR3 length: 15
J gene: TRBJ2-1
D gene: NA
V gene: TRBV3-1/TRBV3-2

CDR3 protein: CATSARGTERHYEQYF
CDR3 DNA: TGTGCCACCAGTGCCCGGGGGACCGAGCGGCACTACGAGCAGTACTTC
clone size: few
CDR3 length: 16
J gene: TRBJ2-7
D gene: NA
V gene: TRBV24-1

CDR3 protein: CAWKGVGYNSPLHF
CDR3 DNA: TGTGCCTGGAAAGGGGTTGGCTATAATTCACCCCTCCACTTT
clone size: NA
CDR3 length: 14
J gene: TRBJ1-6
D gene: NA
V gene: TRBV30

CDR3 protein: CASSSQGGATEAFF
CDR3 DNA: TGTGCCAGCAGCTCACAGGGTGGGGCCACTGAAGCTTTCTTT
clone size: NA
CDR3 length: 14
J gene: TRBJ1-1
D gene: NA
V gene: TRBV7-2

CDR3 protein: CASSLSARTRGQETQYF
CDR3 DNA: TGTGCCAGCAGCTTGTCTGCGCGGACCAGGGGGCAAGAGACCCAGTACTTC
clone size: NA
CDR3 length: 17
J gene: TRBJ2-5
D gene: TRBD1
V gene: TRBV5-4

CDR3 protein: CASSLYGSGVAYNEQFF
CDR3 DNA: TGTGCCAGCAGCTTGTATGGTAGCGGGGTCGCCTACAATGAGCAGTTCTTC
clone size: NA
CDR3 length: 17
J gene: TRBJ2-1
D gene: TRBD2
V gene: TRBV5-6

CDR3 protein: CASSLGGEAFF
CDR3 DNA: TGTGCCAGCAGTTTGGGCGGGGAAGCTTTCTTT
clone size: NA
CDR3 length: 11
J gene: TRBJ1-1
D gene: NA
V gene: TRBV12-3/TRBV12-4

CDR3 protein: CATSRDARDEQYF
CDR3 DNA: TGTGCCACCAGCAGAGATGCGAGGGACGAGCAGTACTTC
clone size: NA
CDR3 length: 13
J gene: TRBJ2-7
D gene: NA
V gene: TRBV15

CDR3 protein: CASSFGTSADTQYF
CDR3 DNA: TGTGCCAGCAGCTTTGGAACTAGCGCAGATACGCAGTATTTT
clone size: NA
CDR3 length: 14
J gene: TRBJ2-3
D gene: TRBD2
V gene: TRBV7-8